This TCR beta chain is drawn from a study of T cells in Graves' hyperthyroidism and ophthalmopathy. Background on the study: Specimen type is peripheral blood, collected at initial diagnosis prior to any treatment.

Amplification yielded TCR beta CDR3 regions, with RNA transcripts as the source. First-round RT-PCR targeting the TCR CDR3 was performed with the HTBI primer set. One entry per CDR3 protein, called by TCRdb with MiXCR from the multiplex PCR reads. The sample lists about 400,000 distinct CDR3 sequences, roughly 15% occurring once. In the ophthalmopathy cohort, Clinical Activity Score was at least 3, NOSPECS grade at least 4, and duration under 3 months. PBMCs were derived from more than 8 ml fresh peripheral blood. This clonotype was seen ten or more times. Sequenced input: blood. The receptor was derived from a woman in her twenties or thirties with Graves' ophthalmopathy.

CDR3 in DNA: TGTGCCAGCAGCCACGACAGGGGGCAGACGAACACCGGGGAGCTGTTTTTT. This encodes CASSHDRGQTNTGELFF. V usage is TRBV3-1 and J usage is TRBJ2-2, with TRBD1 matching 10 bases. There are 17 residues in the CDR3. From germline, CDR1 is LGHDT and CDR2 YNNKEL (reference sequence). The J segment lost 0 bases and the V segment lost 3 bases, leaving 4 bases of the junction unmatched.